Each of the 10 T cell receptor beta chains below was sequenced from the same sample in a study of cytomegalovirus exposure and HLA in healthy donors. This table comes from immunoSEQ multiplex PCR, and its TCRdb copy is limited to in-frame clones, with some not included. The data show under 200,000 clones, roughly 91% seen once. Material: PBMCs. The receptors originated from a man younger than 35 in good health and CMV-seropositive.

The chain is built from TRBV7-3 and TRBJ2-2; D possibly corresponds to TRBD1 (7 bases). The CDR3 covers 13 residues. Germline CDR1 and CDR2: SGHTA and FQGTGA. The V and J ends lost 5 bases and 6 bases respectively, with 10 bases between them. CDR3 DNA: TGTGCCAGCAGCCGGGGGACAGCCGGGGAGCTGTTTTTT. Protein product: CASSRGTAGELFF. Full variable domain (missing parts from reference TRBV7-3 and TRBJ2-2): GAGVSQTPSNKVTEKGKYVELRCDPISGHTALYWYRQSLGQGPEFLIYFQGTGAADDSGLPNDRFFAVRPEGSVSTLKIQRTERGDSAVYLCASSRGTAGELFFGEGSRLTVL.

The sample holds a few counts of this clone. The chain employs TRBV7-3 and TRBJ2-3; 14 nucleotides agree with TRBD2. The V segment lost 8 bases and the J segment 2 bases; nucleotides outside the gene matches: 18. Germline CDR1 is SGHTA and CDR2 is FQGTGA. The CDR3 length is 20 residues. CDR3 amino acids: CASSRGTSGSRNHNTDTQYF. The CDR3 coding sequence is TGTGCCAGCTCCCGAGGGACTAGCGGGAGTCGTAATCACAACACAGATACGCAGTATTTT. Complete variable domain (other parts from reference TRBV7-3 and TRBJ2-3): GAGVSQTPSNKVTEKGKYVELRCDPISGHTALYWYRQSLGQGPEFLIYFQGTGAADDSGLPNDRFFAVRPEGSVSTLKIQRTERGDSAVYLCASSRGTSGSRNHNTDTQYFGPGTRLTVL.

This rearrangement joins TRBV28 to TRBJ2-1, with D maybe TRBD1 (6 bases). Germline V CDR1 and CDR2: MDHEN, SYDVKM. V lost 6 bases and J lost 4, with 16 bases in between. CDR3 length: 15 amino acids. CDR3 coding DNA: TGTGCCAGCAGCCCCCCCCAAACAGGGTACAATGAGCAGTTCTTC. Protein sequence: CASSPPQTGYNEQFF.

The rearrangement uses TRBV28 and TRBJ2-7, with TRBD2 identical over 9 bases. Germline V gene sequence: CDR1 MDHEN, CDR2 SYDVKM. The CDR3 length is 14 residues. With 3 bases clipped from V and 8 bases from J, the junction kept 8 bases outside the gene matches. CDR3 nucleotide sequence: TGTGCCAGCAGTTTCTTAGCGGGAGAGGGGAAGCAGTACTTC. Its translation: CASSFLAGEGKQYF.

This chain links TRBV2 with TRBJ2-1, with 7 bases aligning to TRBD2. This CDR3 region has 18 residues. Trimming cost V 7 bases and J 10 bases; bases outside gene matches: 25. Looked up from germline, CDR1 is SNHLY and CDR2 is FYNNEI. Here the CDR3 reads CASTTTSLAGHLRREQFF. CDR3 bases: TGTGCCAGCACCACCACCTCGTTAGCGGGCCATCTTAGGCGGGAGCAGTTCTTC.

This chain connects TRBV7-8 to TRBJ2-7, with TRBD2 identical over 7 bases. The CDR3 extends over 15 amino acids. V gave up 5 bases and J gave up 3 bases; unmatched junction bases: 10. CDR1 and CDR2 from the germline V gene are SGHVS and FQNEAQ. The CDR3 DNA sequence: TGTGCCAGCAGCCCGAAGCGGGAACTACGCTACGAGCAGTACTTC. Protein sequence: CASSPKRELRYEQYF. Variable domain in full (rest from reference TRBV7-8 and TRBJ2-7): GAGVSQSPRYKVAKRGQDVALRCDPISGHVSLFWYQQALGQGPEFLTYFQNEAQLDKSGLPSDRFFAERPEGSVSTLKIQRTQQEDSAVYLCASSPKRELRYEQYFGPGTRLTVT.

This chain connects TRBV28 to TRBJ1-2, with D unclear. V dropped 3 bases and J dropped 12 bases, with 17 bases sitting between them. The CDR3 has 13 amino acids. Germline assignment: CDR1 MDHEN and CDR2 SYDVKM. The CDR3 is CASSFSGREPHTF. The CDR3 DNA follows: TGTGCCAGCAGTTTTTCGGGGAGAGAGCCCCACACCTTC.

The rearrangement joins TRBV18 to TRBJ2-1; D uncertain. Trimming cost V 0 bases and J 7 bases, with 7 bases left between them. The germline V gene has CDR1 KGHSH and CDR2 LQKENI. The CDR3 runs to 13 residues. The DNA of the CDR3 is TGTGCCAGCTCACCACCTCTGAGGAATGAGCAGTTCTTC. Translating it yields CASSPPLRNEQFF.

The chain carries TRBV27 and TRBJ2-7; 7 bases agree with TRBD2. Losses at the gene ends were 2 bases for V and 2 bases for J; bases not matched to a gene: 6. Germline V gene lookup returns CDR1 MNHEY and CDR2 SMNVEV (reference sequence). The CDR3 is 15 residues long. The DNA for the CDR3 is TGTGCCAGCAGTTTAAAGGATGCGGGAGCCTACGAGCAGTACTTC. Protein product: CASSLKDAGAYEQYF.

CDR3 coding DNA: TGTGCCAGCCGGGGGGATACGCAGTATTTT. Its translation: CASRGDTQYF. This chain connects TRBV7-9 to TRBJ2-3, with TRBD2 as a possible D gene (6 bases). The V end was cut by 8 bases, the J end by 6 bases, with 6 bases between. CDR3 size: 10 residues. In germline, CDR1 is SEHNR, CDR2 FQNEAQ (reference sequence). The full variable domain, rest sourced from reference TRBV7-9 and TRBJ2-3, is DTGVSQNPRHKITKRGQNVTFRCDPISEHNRLYWYRQTLGQGPEFLTYFQNEAQLEKSRLLSDRFSAERPKGSFSTLEIQRTEQGDSAMYLCASRGDTQYFGPGTRLTVL.